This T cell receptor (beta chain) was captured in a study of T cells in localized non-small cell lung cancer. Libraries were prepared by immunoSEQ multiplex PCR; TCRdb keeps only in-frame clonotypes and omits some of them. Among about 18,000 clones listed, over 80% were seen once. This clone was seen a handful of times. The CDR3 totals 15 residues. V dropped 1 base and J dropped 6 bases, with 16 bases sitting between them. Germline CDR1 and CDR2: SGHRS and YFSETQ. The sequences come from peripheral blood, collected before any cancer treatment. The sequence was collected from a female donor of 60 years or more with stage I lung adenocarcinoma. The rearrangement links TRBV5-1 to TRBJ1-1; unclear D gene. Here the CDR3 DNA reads TGCGCCAGCAGCTTGAGTGTCGCCGGCGTCGCTGAAGCTTTCTTT. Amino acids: CASSLSVAGVAEAFF.